This T cell receptor beta chain was obtained from a study of Ad26.COV2.S vaccination and SARS-CoV-2 variants. Treatment specified: some 20 received Ad26.COV2.S at low or high dose, single or two shots; five or six received placebo; per-sample allocation not given. Samples came from day 63 after the first vaccine or placebo injection. Germline loops: CDR1 LGHDT, CDR2 YNNKEL (reference sequence). CDR3 length: 13 amino acids. Trimming stripped 4 bases from V and 3 bases from J, with 9 bases between. TCRdb's table, derived via immunoSEQ multiplex PCR, lists solely in-frame clones and lacks some. The sample lists about 350,000 clones, around 88% occurring once.

Sequenced material: peripheral blood, taken in a trial of Ad26.COV2.S vaccine versus placebo. The chain couples TRBV3-1 (or the pseudogene TRBV3-2) to TRBJ1-1; D call uncertain. The TCR comes from a person between 18 and 59 years old who received the Ad26.COV2.S COVID-19 vaccine or a placebo. This CDR3 is CASSPLPYTEAFF. The CDR3 DNA follows: TGTGCCAGCAGCCCACTACCTTACACTGAAGCTTTCTTT.